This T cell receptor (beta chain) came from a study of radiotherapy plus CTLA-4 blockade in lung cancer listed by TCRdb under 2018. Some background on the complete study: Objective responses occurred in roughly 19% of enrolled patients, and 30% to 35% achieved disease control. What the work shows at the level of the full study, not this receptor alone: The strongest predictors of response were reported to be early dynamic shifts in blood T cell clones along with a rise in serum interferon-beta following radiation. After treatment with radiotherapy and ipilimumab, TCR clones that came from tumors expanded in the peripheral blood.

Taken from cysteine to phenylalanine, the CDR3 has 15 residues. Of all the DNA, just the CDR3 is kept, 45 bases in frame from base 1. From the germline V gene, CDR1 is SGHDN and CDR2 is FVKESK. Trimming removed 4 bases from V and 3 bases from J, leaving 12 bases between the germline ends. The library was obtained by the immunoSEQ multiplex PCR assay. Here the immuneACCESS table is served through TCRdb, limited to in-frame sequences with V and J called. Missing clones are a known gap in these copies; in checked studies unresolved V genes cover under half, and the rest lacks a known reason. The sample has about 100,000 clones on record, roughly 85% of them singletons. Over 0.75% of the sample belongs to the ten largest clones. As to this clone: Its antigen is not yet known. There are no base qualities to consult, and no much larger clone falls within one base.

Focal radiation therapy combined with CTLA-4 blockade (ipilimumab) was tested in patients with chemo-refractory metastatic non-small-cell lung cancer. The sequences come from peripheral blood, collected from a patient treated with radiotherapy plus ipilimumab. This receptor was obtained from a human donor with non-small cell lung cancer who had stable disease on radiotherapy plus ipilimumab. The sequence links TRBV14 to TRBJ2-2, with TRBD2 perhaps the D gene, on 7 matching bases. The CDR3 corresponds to CASSRGGAHTGELFF. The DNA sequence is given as TGTGCCAGCAGCCGAGGGGGGGCCCACACCGGGGAGCTGTTTTTT. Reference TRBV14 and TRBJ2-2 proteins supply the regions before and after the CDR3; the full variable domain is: EAGVTQFPSHSVIEKGQTVTLRCDPISGHDNLYWYRRVMGKEIKFLLHFVKESKQDESGMPNNRFLAERTGGTYSTLKVQPAELEDSGVYFCASSRGGAHTGELFFGEGSRLTVL.